Below are 8 T cell receptor beta chains sequenced from a single sample in a study of blood T cell repertoires in COVID-19. Here immunoSEQ multiplex PCR was the method, and the copy in TCRdb shows in-frame clones only, minus some. The sample contains about 400,000 clones, roughly 90% of which appear only once. Sequenced input: peripheral blood. The receptors were gathered from a man aged 40-49 years with acute or convalescent COVID-19.

The genes are TRBV27 and TRBJ1-5; TRBD1 aligns across 9 bases. The germline CDR1 and CDR2 sequences are MNHEY and SMNVEV (reference sequence). Trimming removed 5 bases from V and 6 bases from J; junction bases left unmatched: 11. This CDR3 is built from 16 residues. CDR3 DNA sequence: TGTGCCAGCAGTGCGGTGGGACAGGGAGACGGTCAGCCCCAGCATTTT. The encoded protein is CASSAVGQGDGQPQHF.

The rearrangement links TRBV3-1 (or the pseudogene TRBV3-2) to TRBJ1-1; TRBD1 matches 10 bases. This CDR3 is built from 16 residues. The germline gives CDR1 LGHDT, CDR2 YNNKEL (reference sequence). V was clipped by 1 base and J by 3 bases; unmatched bases: 5. CDR3 sequence: CASSQGGQGGDTEAFF. The DNA for the CDR3 is TGTGCCAGCAGCCAAGGAGGACAGGGGGGAGACACTGAAGCTTTCTTT.

The V and J genes are TRBV28 and TRBJ2-2; 8 nucleotides agree with TRBD2. Trimming took 5 bases from V and 4 from J; bases not matched to a gene: 6. The CDR3 is made up of 15 amino acids. Looked up from germline, CDR1 is MDHEN and CDR2 is SYDVKM. This CDR3 is CASSKTSATTGELFF. In DNA form, the CDR3 reads TGTGCCAGCAGTAAGACTAGCGCGACCACCGGGGAGCTGTTTTTT.

The chain carries TRBV10-3 and TRBJ2-4; D gene unclear. CDR3 length: 12 residues. Germline V gives CDR1 ENHRY, CDR2 SYGVKD. V lost 2 bases, J lost 8 bases, and 7 bases lay in between. This CDR3 reads CAISESQDIQYF. CDR3 coding DNA: TGTGCCATCAGTGAGAGCCAGGACATTCAGTACTTC.

This rearrangement joins TRBV5-8 to TRBJ1-2; D is possibly TRBD1 (6 bases). The CDR3 runs to 14 residues. V shed 6 bases and J shed 6 bases, with 18 bases lying between them. In germline, CDR1 is SGHTS, CDR2 YDEGEE. CDR3 nucleotides: TGTGCCAGCAAGACGTGGGACACCCTAAATGGCTACACCTTC. Its translation is CASKTWDTLNGYTF.

The V and J genes are TRBV28 and TRBJ1-2, with 7 positions matching TRBD1. J was trimmed by 4 bases and V by 4 bases; bases with no gene match: 6. The CDR3 has 14 amino acids. Per the germline V gene, CDR1 is MDHEN and CDR2 is SYDVKM. The DNA for the CDR3 is TGTGCCAGCAGTTCCGCGTGGACAGGCTATGGCTACACCTTC. It yields the protein CASSSAWTGYGYTF.

The chain couples TRBV6-4 to TRBJ2-5, with 12 positions matching TRBD1. J was trimmed by 3 bases and V by 3 bases; bases with no gene match: 5. Germline V CDR1 and CDR2: MRHNA, SNTAGT. The CDR3 runs 16 residues. CDR3 region: CASSESGTGGKETQYF. CDR3 in DNA: TGTGCCAGCAGTGAGTCCGGGACAGGGGGCAAAGAGACCCAGTACTTC.

J is TRBJ2-3 and V is TRBV27, with a weak D call TRBD2 (6 bases). Germline CDR1 reads MNHEY; CDR2 reads SMNVEV (reference sequence). V lost 2 bases to trimming and J lost 2 bases, with 8 bases between them. This CDR3 contains 14 residues. CDR3 DNA sequence: TGTGCCAGCAGTTTAGGCGGGGTCACAGATACGCAGTATTTT. This sequence encodes CASSLGGVTDTQYF.